This record looks at one T cell receptor (beta chain) sequence and its context. This sample was included in a study of cytomegalovirus exposure and HLA in healthy donors. PCR involved 60 Vbeta and 13 Jbeta primers. TCRdb's table, derived via immunoSEQ multiplex PCR, lists solely in-frame clones and lacks some. The table lists 90,000 to 95,000 clones, over 70% of them singletons. The CDR3 runs to 15 residues. The V end lost 3 bases, the J end lost 3 bases, and 15 bases lay between the germline ends. Looked up from germline, CDR1 is LGHNA and CDR2 is YSLEER. The sequenced sample consisted of PBMCs. The sequence was collected from a girl aged 2-9 years in good health and CMV-seropositive. The chain employs TRBV4-3 and TRBJ2-7; D call uncertain. The CDR3 protein is CASSQSLGSGYEQYF. CDR3 DNA sequence: TGCGCCAGCAGCCAGTCTCTCGGGTCCGGCTACGAGCAGTACTTC.